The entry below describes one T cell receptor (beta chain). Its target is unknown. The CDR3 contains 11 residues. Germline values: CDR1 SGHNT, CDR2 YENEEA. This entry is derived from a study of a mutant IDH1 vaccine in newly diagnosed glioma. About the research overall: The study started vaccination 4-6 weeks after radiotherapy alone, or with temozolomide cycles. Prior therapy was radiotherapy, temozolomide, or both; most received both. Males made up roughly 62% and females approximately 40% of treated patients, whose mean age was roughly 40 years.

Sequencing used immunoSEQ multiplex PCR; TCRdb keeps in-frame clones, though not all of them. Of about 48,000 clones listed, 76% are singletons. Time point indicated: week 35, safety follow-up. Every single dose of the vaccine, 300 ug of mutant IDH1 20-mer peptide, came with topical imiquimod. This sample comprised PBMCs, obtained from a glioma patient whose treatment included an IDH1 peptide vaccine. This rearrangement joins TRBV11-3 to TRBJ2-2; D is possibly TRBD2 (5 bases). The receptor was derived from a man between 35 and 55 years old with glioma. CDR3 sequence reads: CGEGTSGELFF. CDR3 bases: TGTGGAGAGGGTACCTCCGGGGAGCTGTTTTTT.